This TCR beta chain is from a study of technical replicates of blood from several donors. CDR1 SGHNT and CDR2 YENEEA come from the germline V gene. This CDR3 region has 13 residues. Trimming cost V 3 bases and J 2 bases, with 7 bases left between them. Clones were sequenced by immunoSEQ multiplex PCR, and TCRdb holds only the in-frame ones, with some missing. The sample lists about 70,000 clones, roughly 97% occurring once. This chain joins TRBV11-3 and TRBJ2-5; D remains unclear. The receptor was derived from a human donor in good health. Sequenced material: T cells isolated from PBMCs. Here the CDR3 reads CASSLPTQETQYF. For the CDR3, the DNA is TGTGCCAGCAGCTTGCCCACACAAGAGACCCAGTACTTC.